This record covers a single T cell receptor (beta chain). The antigen remains undetermined. The method was immunoSEQ multiplex PCR; TCRdb's version includes in-frame clones alone and lacks a portion of them. The repertoire consists of 2 million to 2.5 million clones, with 95% occurring once and the leading ten covering 0.13%. Germline lookup yields CDR1 MNHNS and CDR2 SASEGT. V dropped 6 bases and J dropped 6 bases, with 17 bases sitting between them. The CDR3 sequence is 14 residues long. The sample originates from a study of shared clonotypes between healthy human individuals. Donors, healthy HIV-negative adults, lacked recent acute infections or vaccinations. Memory CD4+ cells were the fraction left after CD45RA+ naive selection. Findings and limits, study-wide: On the whole, naive subsets had larger estimated richness than memory subsets had. Sampling covered nothing but blood. Tissue TCR repertoires likely differ from those found in blood.

This sequence originates from a man between 18 and 35 years old in good health. The gene calls are TRBV6-1 and TRBJ1-1; D is undetermined. The specimen was naive CD4+ T cells sorted from blood. Subset given: CD45RA+ positively selected. The CDR3 reads CASRSGPTRAEAFF. CDR3 sequence (DNA): TGTGCCAGCAGGAGCGGGCCTACCCGAGCTGAAGCTTTCTTT.